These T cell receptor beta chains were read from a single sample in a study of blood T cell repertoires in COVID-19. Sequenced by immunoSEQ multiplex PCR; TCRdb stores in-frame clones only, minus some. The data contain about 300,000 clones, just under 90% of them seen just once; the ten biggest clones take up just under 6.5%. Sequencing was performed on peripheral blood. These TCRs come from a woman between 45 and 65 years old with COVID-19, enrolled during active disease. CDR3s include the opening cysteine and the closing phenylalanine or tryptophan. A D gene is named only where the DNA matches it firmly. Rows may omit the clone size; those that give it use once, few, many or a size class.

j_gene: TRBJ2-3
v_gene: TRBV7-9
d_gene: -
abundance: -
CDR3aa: CASSLAQGASTDTQYF
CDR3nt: TGTGCCAGCAGCTTAGCGCAAGGGGCTAGCACAGATACGCAGTATTTT

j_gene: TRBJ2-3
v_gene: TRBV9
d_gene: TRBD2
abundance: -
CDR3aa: CASSSSGMGTDTQYF
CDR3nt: TGTGCCAGCAGCTCTAGCGGGATGGGCACAGATACGCAGTATTTT

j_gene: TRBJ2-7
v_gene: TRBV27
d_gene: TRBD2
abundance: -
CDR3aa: CASTVGKTSGRAVSYEQYF
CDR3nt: TGTGCCAGCACCGTCGGTAAGACTAGCGGGAGGGCCGTATCCTACGAGCAGTACTTC

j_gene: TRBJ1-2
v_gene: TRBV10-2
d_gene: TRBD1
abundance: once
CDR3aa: CASSRDRAGYTF
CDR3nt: TGCGCCAGCAGTCGGGACAGGGCCGGCTACACCTTC

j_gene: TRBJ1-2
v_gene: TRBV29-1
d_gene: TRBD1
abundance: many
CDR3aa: CSVGFGSGYPGQGGGYTF
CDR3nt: TGCAGCGTTGGGTTTGGGTCGGGTTATCCCGGACAGGGCGGAGGCTACACCTTC

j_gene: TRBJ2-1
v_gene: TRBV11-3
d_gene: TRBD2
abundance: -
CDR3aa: CASSFSSGKFMDEQFF
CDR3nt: TGTGCCAGCAGCTTCTCAAGCGGGAAATTTATGGATGAGCAGTTCTTC

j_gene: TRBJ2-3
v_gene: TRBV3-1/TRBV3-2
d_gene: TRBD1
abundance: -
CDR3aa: CASNGGQGFTDTQYF
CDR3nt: TGTGCCAGCAATGGAGGACAGGGCTTCACAGATACGCAGTATTTT

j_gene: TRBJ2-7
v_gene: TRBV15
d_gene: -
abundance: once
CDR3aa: CATSRDPGWEQYF
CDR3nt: TGTGCCACCAGCAGAGACCCGGGGTGGGAGCAGTACTTC

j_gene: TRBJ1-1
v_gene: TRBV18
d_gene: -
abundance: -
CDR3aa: CASSPLGMGLPEAFF
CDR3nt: TGTGCCAGCTCACCATTAGGCATGGGACTCCCTGAAGCTTTCTTT

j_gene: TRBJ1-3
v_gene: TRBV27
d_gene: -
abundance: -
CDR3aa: CASALAPGSRAIYF
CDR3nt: TGTGCCAGCGCTTTGGCACCCGGGTCGCGGGCCATATATTTT

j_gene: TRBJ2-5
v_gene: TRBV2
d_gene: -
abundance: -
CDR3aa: CASSKLSQETQYF
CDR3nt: TGTGCCAGCAGTAAACTTTCCCAAGAGACCCAGTACTTC

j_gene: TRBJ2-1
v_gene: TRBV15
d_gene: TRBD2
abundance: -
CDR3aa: CATSDYGTSGYGEQFF
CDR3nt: TGTGCCACCAGCGATTACGGGACTAGCGGTTACGGGGAGCAGTTCTTC

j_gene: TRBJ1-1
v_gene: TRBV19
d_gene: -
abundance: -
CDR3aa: CASTSSGVNTEAFF
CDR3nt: TGTGCCAGTACCAGTTCGGGGGTGAACACTGAAGCTTTCTTT

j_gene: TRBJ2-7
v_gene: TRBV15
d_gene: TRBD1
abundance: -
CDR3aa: CATSRDRVEYEQYF
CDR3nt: TGTGCCACCAGCAGGGACAGGGTTGAGTACGAGCAGTACTTC

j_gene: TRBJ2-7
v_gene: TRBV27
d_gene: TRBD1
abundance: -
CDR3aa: CASSPGTGGFEQYF
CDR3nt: TGTGCCAGCAGTCCCGGGACAGGGGGTTTCGAGCAGTACTTC

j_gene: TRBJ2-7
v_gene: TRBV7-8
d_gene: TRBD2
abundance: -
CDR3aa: CASSSHGGLLSGRAGYEQYF
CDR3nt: TGTGCCAGCAGCTCACACGGGGGGCTTTTGAGCGGGAGGGCCGGATACGAGCAGTACTTC

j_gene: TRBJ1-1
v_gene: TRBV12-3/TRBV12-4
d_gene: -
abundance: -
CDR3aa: CASSTGPVTEAFF
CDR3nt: TGTGCCAGCAGTACAGGTCCTGTTACTGAAGCTTTCTTT

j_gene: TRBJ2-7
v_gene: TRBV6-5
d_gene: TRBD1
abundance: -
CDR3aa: CASRGQGPPYEQYF
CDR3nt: TGTGCCAGCAGGGGACAGGGGCCACCCTACGAGCAGTACTTC

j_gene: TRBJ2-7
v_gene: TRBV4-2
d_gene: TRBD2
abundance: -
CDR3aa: CASSQGTSGTYEQYF
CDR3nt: TGTGCCAGCAGCCAAGGGACTAGCGGAACCTACGAGCAGTACTTC

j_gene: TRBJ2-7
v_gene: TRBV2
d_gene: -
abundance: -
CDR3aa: CASTPLRQGSYEQYF
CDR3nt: TGTGCCAGCACCCCCCTTAGGCAGGGTTCCTACGAGCAGTACTTC

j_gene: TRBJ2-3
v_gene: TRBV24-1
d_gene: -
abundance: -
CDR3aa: CATSDTGTSTDTQYF
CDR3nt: TGTGCCACCAGTGATACCGGGACTAGCACAGATACGCAGTATTTT

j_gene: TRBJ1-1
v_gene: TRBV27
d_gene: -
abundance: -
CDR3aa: CASSPSLGGYTEAFF
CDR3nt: TGTGCCAGCAGTCCGTCGTTGGGGGGGTACACTGAAGCTTTCTTT

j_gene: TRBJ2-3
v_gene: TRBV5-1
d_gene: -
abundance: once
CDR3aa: CASSLEGGSTDTQYF
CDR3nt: TGCGCCAGCAGCTTGGAGGGGGGGAGCACAGATACGCAGTATTTT

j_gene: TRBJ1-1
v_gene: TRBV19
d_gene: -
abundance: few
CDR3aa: CASSIDRSPSEAFF
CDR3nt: TGTGCCAGTAGTATTGACAGGTCCCCGTCTGAAGCTTTCTTT